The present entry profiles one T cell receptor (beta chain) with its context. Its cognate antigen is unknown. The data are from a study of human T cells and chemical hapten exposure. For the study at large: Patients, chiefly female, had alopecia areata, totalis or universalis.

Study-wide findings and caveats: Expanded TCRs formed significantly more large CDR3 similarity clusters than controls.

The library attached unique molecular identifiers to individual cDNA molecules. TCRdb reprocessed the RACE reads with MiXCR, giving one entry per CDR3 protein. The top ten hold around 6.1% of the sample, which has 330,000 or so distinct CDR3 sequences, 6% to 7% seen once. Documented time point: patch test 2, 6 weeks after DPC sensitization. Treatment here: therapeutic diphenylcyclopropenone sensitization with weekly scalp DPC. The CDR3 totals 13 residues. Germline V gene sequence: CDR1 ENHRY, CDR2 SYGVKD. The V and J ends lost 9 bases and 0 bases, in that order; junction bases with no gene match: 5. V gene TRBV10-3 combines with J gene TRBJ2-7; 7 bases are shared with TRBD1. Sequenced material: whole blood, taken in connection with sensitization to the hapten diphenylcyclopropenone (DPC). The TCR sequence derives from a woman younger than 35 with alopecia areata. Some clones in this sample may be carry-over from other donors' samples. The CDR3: CAIGTESSYEQYF. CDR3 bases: TGTGCCATTGGGACAGAGAGCTCCTACGAGCAGTACTTC.